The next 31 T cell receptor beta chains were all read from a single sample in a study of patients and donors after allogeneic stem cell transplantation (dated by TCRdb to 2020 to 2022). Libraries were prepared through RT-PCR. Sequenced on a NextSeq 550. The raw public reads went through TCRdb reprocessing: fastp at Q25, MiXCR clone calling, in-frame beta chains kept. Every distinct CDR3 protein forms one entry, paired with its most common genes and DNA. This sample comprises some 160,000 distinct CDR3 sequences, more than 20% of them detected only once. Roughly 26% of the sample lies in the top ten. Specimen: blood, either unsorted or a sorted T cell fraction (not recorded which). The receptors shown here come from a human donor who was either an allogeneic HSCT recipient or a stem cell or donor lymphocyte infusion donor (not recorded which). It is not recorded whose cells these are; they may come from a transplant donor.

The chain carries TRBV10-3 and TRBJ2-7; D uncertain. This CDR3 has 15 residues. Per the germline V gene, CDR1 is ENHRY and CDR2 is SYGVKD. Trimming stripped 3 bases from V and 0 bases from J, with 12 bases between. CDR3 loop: CAISDTIYGSYEQYF. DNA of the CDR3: TGTGCCATCAGTGATACTATCTACGGCTCCTACGAGCAGTACTTC.

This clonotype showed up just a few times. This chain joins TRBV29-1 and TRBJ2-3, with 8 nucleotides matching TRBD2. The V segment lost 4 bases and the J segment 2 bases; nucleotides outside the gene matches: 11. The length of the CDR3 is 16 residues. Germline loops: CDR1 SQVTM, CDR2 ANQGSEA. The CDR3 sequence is CSVAGRAGGITDTQYF. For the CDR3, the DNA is TGCAGCGTTGCCGGACGGGCGGGGGGAATCACAGATACGCAGTATTTT.

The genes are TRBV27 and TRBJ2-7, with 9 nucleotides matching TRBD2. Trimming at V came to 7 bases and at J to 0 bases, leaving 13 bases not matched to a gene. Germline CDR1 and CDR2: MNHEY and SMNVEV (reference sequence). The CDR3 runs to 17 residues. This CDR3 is CASTLPTSGPSSYEQYF. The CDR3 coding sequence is TGTGCCAGCACCCTACCGACTAGCGGCCCGAGCTCCTACGAGCAGTACTTC.

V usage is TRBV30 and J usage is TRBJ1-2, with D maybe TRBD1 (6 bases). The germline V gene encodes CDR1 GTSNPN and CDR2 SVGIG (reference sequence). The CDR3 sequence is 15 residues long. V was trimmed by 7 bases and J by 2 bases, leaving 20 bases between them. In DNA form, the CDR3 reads TGTGCCTACTGGGTAGGGGGGGCGCAGAACTATGGCTACACCTTC. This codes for CAYWVGGAQNYGYTF.

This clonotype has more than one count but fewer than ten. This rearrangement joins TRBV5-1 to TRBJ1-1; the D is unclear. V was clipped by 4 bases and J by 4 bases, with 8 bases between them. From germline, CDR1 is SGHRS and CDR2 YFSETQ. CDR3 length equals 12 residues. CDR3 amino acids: CASSPVGTEAFF. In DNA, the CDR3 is TGCGCCAGCAGCCCGGTGGGCACTGAAGCTTTCTTT.

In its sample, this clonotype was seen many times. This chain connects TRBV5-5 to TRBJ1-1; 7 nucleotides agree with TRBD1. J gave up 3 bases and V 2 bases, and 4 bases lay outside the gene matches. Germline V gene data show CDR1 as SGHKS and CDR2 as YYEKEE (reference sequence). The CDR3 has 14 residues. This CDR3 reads CASSLDRVDTEAFF. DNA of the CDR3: TGTGCCAGCAGCTTAGACAGGGTGGACACTGAAGCTTTCTTT.

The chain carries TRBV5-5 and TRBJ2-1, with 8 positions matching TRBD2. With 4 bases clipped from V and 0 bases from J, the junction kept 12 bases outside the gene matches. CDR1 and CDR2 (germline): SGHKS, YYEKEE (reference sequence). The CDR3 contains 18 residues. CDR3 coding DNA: TGTGCCAGCAGCCCCCCCCTGCGCGGGAGGAGCTCCTACAATGAGCAGTTCTTC. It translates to CASSPPLRGRSSYNEQFF. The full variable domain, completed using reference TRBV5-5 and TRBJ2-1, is DAGVTQSPTHLIKTRGQQVTLRCSPISGHKSVSWYQQVLGQGPQFIFQYYEKEERGRGNFPDRFSARQFPNYSSELNVNALLLGDSALYLCASSPPLRGRSSYNEQFFGPGTRLTVL.

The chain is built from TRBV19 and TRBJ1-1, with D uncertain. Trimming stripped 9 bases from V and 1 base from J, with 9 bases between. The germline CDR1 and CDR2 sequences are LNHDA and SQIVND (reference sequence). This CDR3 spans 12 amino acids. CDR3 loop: CASRRANTEAFF. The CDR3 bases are TGTGCCAGCCGGAGAGCGAACACTGAAGCTTTCTTT.

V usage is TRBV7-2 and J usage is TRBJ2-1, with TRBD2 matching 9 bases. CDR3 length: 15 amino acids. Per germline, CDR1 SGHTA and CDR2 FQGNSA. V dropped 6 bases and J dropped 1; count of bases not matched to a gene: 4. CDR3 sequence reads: CASRLAGRSYNEQFF. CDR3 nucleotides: TGTGCCAGCAGACTAGCGGGCAGATCCTACAATGAGCAGTTCTTC. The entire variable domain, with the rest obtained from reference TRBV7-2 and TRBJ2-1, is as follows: GAGVSQSPSNKVTEKGKDVELRCDPISGHTALYWYRQSLGQGLEFLIYFQGNSAPDKSGLPSDRFSAERTGGSVSTLTIQRTQQEDSAVYLCASRLAGRSYNEQFFGPGTRLTVL.

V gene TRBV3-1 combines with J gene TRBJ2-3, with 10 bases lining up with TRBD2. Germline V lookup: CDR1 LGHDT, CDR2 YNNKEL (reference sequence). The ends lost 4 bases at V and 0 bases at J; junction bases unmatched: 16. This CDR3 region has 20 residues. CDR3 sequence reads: CASSPTPGTSDGGSTDTQYF. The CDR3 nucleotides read TGTGCCAGCAGCCCGACTCCCGGGACTAGCGATGGAGGAAGCACAGATACGCAGTATTTT.

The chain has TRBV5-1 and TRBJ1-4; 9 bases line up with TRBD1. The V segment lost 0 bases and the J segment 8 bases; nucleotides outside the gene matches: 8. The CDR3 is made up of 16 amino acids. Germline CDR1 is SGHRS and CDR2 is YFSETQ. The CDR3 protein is CASSLAYRDRDEKLFF. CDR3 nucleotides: TGCGCCAGCAGCTTGGCTTACCGGGACAGGGACGAAAAACTGTTTTTT.

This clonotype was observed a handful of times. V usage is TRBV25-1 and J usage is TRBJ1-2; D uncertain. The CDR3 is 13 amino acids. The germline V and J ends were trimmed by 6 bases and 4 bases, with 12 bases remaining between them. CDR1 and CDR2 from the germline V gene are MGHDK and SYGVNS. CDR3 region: CASRQSPGYGYTF. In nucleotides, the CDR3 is TGTGCCAGCAGGCAGTCCCCCGGCTATGGCTACACCTTC.

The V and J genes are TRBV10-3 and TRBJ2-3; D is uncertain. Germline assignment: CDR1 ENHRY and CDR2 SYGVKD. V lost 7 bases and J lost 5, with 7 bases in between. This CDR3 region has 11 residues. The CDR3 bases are TGTGCCATCAACGGTTTAGATACGCAGTATTTT. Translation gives CAINGLDTQYF.

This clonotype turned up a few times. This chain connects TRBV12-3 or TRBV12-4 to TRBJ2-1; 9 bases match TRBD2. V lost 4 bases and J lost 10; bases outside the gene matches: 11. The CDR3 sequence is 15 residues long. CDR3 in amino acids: CASSSGSGSFNEQFF. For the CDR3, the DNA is TGTGCCAGCAGTTCGGGTAGCGGGAGCTTTAACGAGCAGTTCTTC.

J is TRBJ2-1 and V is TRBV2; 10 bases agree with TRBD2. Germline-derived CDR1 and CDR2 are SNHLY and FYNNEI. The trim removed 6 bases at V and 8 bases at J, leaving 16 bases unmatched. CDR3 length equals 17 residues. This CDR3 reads CASRNFVASGSTHEQFF. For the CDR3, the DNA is TGTGCCAGCAGGAACTTCGTGGCTAGCGGGAGTACTCATGAGCAGTTCTTC.

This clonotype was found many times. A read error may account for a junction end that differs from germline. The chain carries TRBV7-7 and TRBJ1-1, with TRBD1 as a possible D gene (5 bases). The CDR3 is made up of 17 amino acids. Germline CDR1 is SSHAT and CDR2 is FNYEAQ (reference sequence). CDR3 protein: CASSPLPRRGWNTEAFF. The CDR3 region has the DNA TGTGCTAGCAGCCCACTCCCTCGTAGGGGCTGGAACACTGAAGCTTTCTTT.

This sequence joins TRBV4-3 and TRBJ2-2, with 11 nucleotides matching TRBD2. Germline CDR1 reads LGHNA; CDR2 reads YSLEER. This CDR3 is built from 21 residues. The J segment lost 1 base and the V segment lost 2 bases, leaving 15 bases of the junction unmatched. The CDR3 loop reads CASSQSPPRRLAGLNTGELFF. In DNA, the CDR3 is TGCGCCAGCAGCCAATCCCCCCCCAGGCGACTAGCGGGGTTGAACACCGGGGAGCTGTTTTTT.

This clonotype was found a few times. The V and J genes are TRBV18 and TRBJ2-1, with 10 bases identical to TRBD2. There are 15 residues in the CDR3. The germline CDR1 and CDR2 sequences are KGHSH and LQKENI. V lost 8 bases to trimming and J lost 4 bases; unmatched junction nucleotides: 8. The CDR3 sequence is CASHPGTSAYNEQFF. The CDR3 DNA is TGTGCCAGCCACCCCGGGACTAGCGCTTACAATGAGCAGTTCTTC.

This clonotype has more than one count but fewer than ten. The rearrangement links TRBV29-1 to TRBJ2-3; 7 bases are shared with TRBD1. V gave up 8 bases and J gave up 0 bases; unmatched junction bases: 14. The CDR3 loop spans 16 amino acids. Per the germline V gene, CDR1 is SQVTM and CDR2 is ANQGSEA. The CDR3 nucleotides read TGCAGCTTCGGGACAGCGTCTAAGCCTAGCACAGATACGCAGTATTTT. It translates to CSFGTASKPSTDTQYF.

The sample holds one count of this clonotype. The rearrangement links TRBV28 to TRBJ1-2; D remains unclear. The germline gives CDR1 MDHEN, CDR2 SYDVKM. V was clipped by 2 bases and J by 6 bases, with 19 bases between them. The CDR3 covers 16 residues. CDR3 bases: TGTGCCAGCAGTTTAGTTAGGTGGGGAAGTGTGGATGGCTACACCTTC. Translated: CASSLVRWGSVDGYTF.

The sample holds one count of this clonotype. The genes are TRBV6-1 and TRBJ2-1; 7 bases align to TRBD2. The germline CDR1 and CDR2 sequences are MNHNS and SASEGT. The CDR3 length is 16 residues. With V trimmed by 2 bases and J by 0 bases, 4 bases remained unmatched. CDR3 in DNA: TGTGCCAGCAGTGAACTCGGGGGGAGCTCCTACAATGAGCAGTTCTTC. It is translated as CASSELGGSSYNEQFF.

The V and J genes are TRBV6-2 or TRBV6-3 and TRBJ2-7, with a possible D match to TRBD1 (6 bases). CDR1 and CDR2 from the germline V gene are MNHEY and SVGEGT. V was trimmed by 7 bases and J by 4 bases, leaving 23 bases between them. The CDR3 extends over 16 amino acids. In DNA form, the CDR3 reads TGTGCCAGCATATTCATCGCCCGGGACAACTGGTACGAGCAGTACTTC. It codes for CASIFIARDNWYEQYF.

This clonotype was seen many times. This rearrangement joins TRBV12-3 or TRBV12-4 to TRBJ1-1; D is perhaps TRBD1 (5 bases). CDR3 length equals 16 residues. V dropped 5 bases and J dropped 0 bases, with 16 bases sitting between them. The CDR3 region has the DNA TGTGCCAGCAGTCCCCAGTCGGGGGTCATGAACACTGAAGCTTTCTTT. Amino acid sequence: CASSPQSGVMNTEAFF.

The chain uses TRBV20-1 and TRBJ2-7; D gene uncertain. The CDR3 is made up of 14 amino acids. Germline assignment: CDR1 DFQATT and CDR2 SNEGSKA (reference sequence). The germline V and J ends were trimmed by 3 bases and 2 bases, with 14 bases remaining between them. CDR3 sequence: CSASGRNNTYEQYF. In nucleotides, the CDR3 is TGCAGTGCTAGTGGCAGGAACAACACCTACGAGCAGTACTTC.

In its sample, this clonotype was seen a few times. DNA of the CDR3: TGTGCCAGCAGCTCCGGGCCTTCTTTGAACACTGAAGCTTTCTTT. It specifies CASSSGPSLNTEAFF. This chain joins TRBV11-3 and TRBJ1-1; D is uncertain. V lost 4 bases and J lost 0, with 12 bases in between. Germline V gene lookup returns CDR1 SGHNT and CDR2 YENEEA. This CDR3 contains 15 residues.

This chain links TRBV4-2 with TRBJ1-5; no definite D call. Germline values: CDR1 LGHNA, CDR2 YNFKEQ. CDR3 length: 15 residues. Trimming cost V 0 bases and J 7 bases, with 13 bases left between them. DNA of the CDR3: TGTGCCAGCAGCCAAGATCGGCGGGTTTGGCAGCCCCAGCATTTT. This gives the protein CASSQDRRVWQPQHF.

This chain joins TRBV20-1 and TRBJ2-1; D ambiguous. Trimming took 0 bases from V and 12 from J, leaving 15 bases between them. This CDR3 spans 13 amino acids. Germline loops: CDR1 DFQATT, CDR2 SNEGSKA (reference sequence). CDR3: CSARDPQNHGQFF. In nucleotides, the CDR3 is TGCAGTGCTAGAGATCCCCAGAATCATGGGCAGTTCTTC.

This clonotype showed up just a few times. CDR3 DNA: TGTGCCTGGGCGATAAGGGGCTATGGCTACACCTTC. Protein sequence: CAWAIRGYGYTF. The chain employs TRBV30 and TRBJ1-2; D might be TRBD1 (5 bases). The germline gives CDR1 GTSNPN, CDR2 SVGIG (reference sequence). This CDR3 comprises 12 residues. V lost 5 bases and J 4 bases, leaving 11 bases between the germline ends.

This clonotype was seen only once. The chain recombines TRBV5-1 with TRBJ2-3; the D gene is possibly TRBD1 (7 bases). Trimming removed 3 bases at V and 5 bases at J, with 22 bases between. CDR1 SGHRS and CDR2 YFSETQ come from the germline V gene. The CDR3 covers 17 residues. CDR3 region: CASSSRQGGSPGDTQYF. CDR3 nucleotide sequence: TGCGCCAGCAGCTCTCGACAGGGAGGATCCCCAGGAGATACGCAGTATTTT.

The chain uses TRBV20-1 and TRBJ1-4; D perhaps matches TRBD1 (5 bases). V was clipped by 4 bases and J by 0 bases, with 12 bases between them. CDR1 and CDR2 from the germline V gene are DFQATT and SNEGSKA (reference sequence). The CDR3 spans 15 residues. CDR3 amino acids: CSATRDASTNEKLFF. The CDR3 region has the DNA TGCAGTGCTACCAGGGACGCATCAACTAATGAAAAACTGTTTTTT.

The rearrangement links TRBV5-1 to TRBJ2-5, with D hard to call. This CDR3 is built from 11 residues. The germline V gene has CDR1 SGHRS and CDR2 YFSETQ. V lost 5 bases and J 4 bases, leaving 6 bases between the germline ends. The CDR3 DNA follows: TGCGCCAGCAGGGTGATAGAGACCCAGTACTTC. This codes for CASRVIETQYF. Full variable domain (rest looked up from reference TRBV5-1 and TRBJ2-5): KAGVTQTPRYLIKTRGQQVTLSCSPISGHRSVSWYQQTPGQGLQFLFEYFSETQRNKGNFPGRFSGRQFSNSRSEMNVSTLELGDSALYLCASRVIETQYFGPGTRLLVL.